A selection of T cell receptor beta chains follows, all from one sample in a study of T-cell reconstitution after alpha-beta-depleted transplantation in children. Using its own MiXCR run on the PCR reads, TCRdb lists one record per CDR3 protein. The table has fewer than 550,000 distinct CDR3 sequences, roughly 17% seen once. This specimen consisted of PBMCs, mostly from graft donor cells, obtained 360 days after TCRalphabeta/CD19-depleted stem cell transplant. The receptors were gathered from a boy in the first two years of life who had a stem cell transplant for Wiskott-Aldrich syndrome, so the T cells may come from the graft donor. The CDR3 runs from the conserved cysteine through the conserved F or W. Each record gives: D gene, V gene, J gene, clone size, CDR3 DNA, CDR3 protein. D genes are given only for firm matches. Expanded clones are given a class, and other clones once, few, many or no size at all.

d_gene: NA
v_gene: TRBV11-2
j_gene: TRBJ2-1
abundance: NA
CDR3nt: TGTGCCAGCACCCCAAGGGGGACTACGCGATCTGAGCAGTTCTTC
CDR3aa: CASTPRGTTRSEQFF

d_gene: NA
v_gene: TRBV10-3
j_gene: TRBJ2-1
abundance: NA
CDR3nt: TGTACCATCAGTCGAGTTGTGGGAGCTAATATTAGGAGCAATGAGCAGTTCTTC
CDR3aa: CTISRVVGANIRSNEQFF

d_gene: NA
v_gene: TRBV29-1
j_gene: TRBJ1-3
abundance: many
CDR3nt: TGCAGCGTTGACAAAGGGTCCCACTCTGGAAACACCATATATTTT
CDR3aa: CSVDKGSHSGNTIYF

d_gene: TRBD1
v_gene: TRBV5-1
j_gene: TRBJ2-2
abundance: NA
CDR3nt: TGCGCCAGCAGCTACAACAGGGGAACCGGGGAGCTGTTTTTT
CDR3aa: CASSYNRGTGELFF

d_gene: NA
v_gene: TRBV5-1
j_gene: TRBJ2-1
abundance: few
CDR3nt: TGCGCCAGCAGCTCAGGGAAAGGCAATGAGCAGTTCTTC
CDR3aa: CASSSGKGNEQFF

d_gene: TRBD2
v_gene: TRBV20-1
j_gene: TRBJ2-7
abundance: NA
CDR3nt: TGCAGTGCTAGAGCCGCGACTAGCGGGGGGGCCTTAGGTTTAGGGCCCTACGAGCAGTACTTC
CDR3aa: CSARAATSGGALGLGPYEQYF

d_gene: TRBD2
v_gene: TRBV20-1
j_gene: TRBJ2-3
abundance: NA
CDR3nt: TGCAGTGCTAGGAGGCTAGCGGGGGATTCTAACCTCTATACGCAGTATTTT
CDR3aa: CSARRLAGDSNLYTQYF

d_gene: NA
v_gene: TRBV12-3/TRBV12-4
j_gene: TRBJ2-2
abundance: few
CDR3nt: TGTGCCAGCAGTTTTAGCGTCACCGGGGAGCTGTTTTTT
CDR3aa: CASSFSVTGELFF

d_gene: NA
v_gene: TRBV10-3
j_gene: TRBJ2-7
abundance: NA
CDR3nt: TGTGCCATCAGTGAACCGGTCGGCGAGCAGTACTTC
CDR3aa: CAISEPVGEQYF

d_gene: TRBD1
v_gene: TRBV5-1
j_gene: TRBJ2-7
abundance: NA
CDR3nt: TGCGCCAGCAGCTTGGCGGGACAGCACTACGAGCAGTACTTC
CDR3aa: CASSLAGQHYEQYF

d_gene: TRBD2
v_gene: TRBV24-1
j_gene: TRBJ2-3
abundance: NA
CDR3nt: TGTGCCACCAGGGCGACTAGCGGAGCTACAGATACGCAGTATTTT
CDR3aa: CATRATSGATDTQYF

d_gene: NA
v_gene: TRBV5-1
j_gene: TRBJ2-2
abundance: NA
CDR3nt: TGCGCCAGCAGCTTTTTGGACACCGGGGAGCTGTTTTTT
CDR3aa: CASSFLDTGELFF

d_gene: NA
v_gene: TRBV7-2
j_gene: TRBJ2-7
abundance: few
CDR3nt: TGTGCCAGCAGCTTCCGGACGAAGACTACTCCCTACGAGCAGTACTTC
CDR3aa: CASSFRTKTTPYEQYF

d_gene: TRBD2
v_gene: TRBV10-2
j_gene: TRBJ2-7
abundance: NA
CDR3nt: TGCGCCAGCAGGCAGGCGGGGGGGACCTACGAGCAGTACTTC
CDR3aa: CASRQAGGTYEQYF

d_gene: NA
v_gene: TRBV15
j_gene: TRBJ2-1
abundance: NA
CDR3nt: TGTGCCACCAGCACCTCCTCCCCAGGGAGCTCCTACAATGATCAGTTCTTC
CDR3aa: CATSTSSPGSSYNDQFF

d_gene: TRBD1
v_gene: TRBV14
j_gene: TRBJ2-2
abundance: NA
CDR3nt: TGTGCCAGCAGCCGGGACAGTTGGGAGCTGTTTTTT
CDR3aa: CASSRDSWELFF

d_gene: TRBD2
v_gene: TRBV12-3/TRBV12-4
j_gene: TRBJ2-5
abundance: NA
CDR3nt: TGTGCCAGCAGTTTAGAGCGGGGGGGCGGTTGGGAGACCCAGTACTTC
CDR3aa: CASSLERGGGWETQYF

d_gene: NA
v_gene: TRBV10-3
j_gene: TRBJ2-4
abundance: few
CDR3nt: TGTGCCAGCTCACCCTCCGGGCCCCGCGCGGTTCAGTACTTC
CDR3aa: CASSPSGPRAVQYF

d_gene: NA
v_gene: TRBV5-1
j_gene: TRBJ2-3
abundance: few
CDR3nt: TGCGCCAGCAGCTTGGCCGAGGCCACAGATACGCAGTATTTT
CDR3aa: CASSLAEATDTQYF

d_gene: TRBD2
v_gene: TRBV12-3/TRBV12-4
j_gene: TRBJ2-7
abundance: NA
CDR3nt: TGTGCCAGCAGTTGGGTGAGCGGGAAAAACGAGCAGTACTTC
CDR3aa: CASSWVSGKNEQYF

d_gene: NA
v_gene: TRBV2
j_gene: TRBJ2-7
abundance: few
CDR3nt: TGTGCCAGCTTTGCCGGACGGAGGCTGGGTGAGCAGTACTTC
CDR3aa: CASFAGRRLGEQYF

d_gene: TRBD1
v_gene: TRBV28
j_gene: TRBJ1-4
abundance: few
CDR3nt: TGTGCCAGCAGTTCCGGACAGGGATATGAAAAACTGTTTTTT
CDR3aa: CASSSGQGYEKLFF

d_gene: NA
v_gene: TRBV2
j_gene: TRBJ2-7
abundance: NA
CDR3nt: TGTGCCAGCAGTGAAATTGGGCTAGGCTACGAGCAGTACTTC
CDR3aa: CASSEIGLGYEQYF

d_gene: NA
v_gene: TRBV4-2
j_gene: TRBJ2-7
abundance: NA
CDR3nt: TGTGCCAGCAGCCGTGACAGGAGGTCAAACTACGAGCAGTACTTC
CDR3aa: CASSRDRRSNYEQYF

d_gene: TRBD1
v_gene: TRBV5-1
j_gene: TRBJ1-1
abundance: NA
CDR3nt: TGCGCCAGCAGCTCCCGGACAGGGCAGGGGGCTAACACTGAAGCTTTCTTT
CDR3aa: CASSSRTGQGANTEAFF

d_gene: TRBD1
v_gene: TRBV14
j_gene: TRBJ2-7
abundance: NA
CDR3nt: TGTGCCAGCAGCCCAGCCGGGACAGTATTCTACGAGCAGTACTTC
CDR3aa: CASSPAGTVFYEQYF

d_gene: NA
v_gene: TRBV29-1
j_gene: TRBJ2-5
abundance: NA
CDR3nt: TGCAGCGTCACTCGAAGCCCTAGCGTAGGGGAGACCCAGTACTTC
CDR3aa: CSVTRSPSVGETQYF

d_gene: TRBD2
v_gene: TRBV20-1
j_gene: TRBJ2-3
abundance: few
CDR3nt: TGCAGTGCTAGAGACCCTTGGACTAGCGGGAGCACAGATACGCAGTATTTT
CDR3aa: CSARDPWTSGSTDTQYF

d_gene: NA
v_gene: TRBV19
j_gene: TRBJ2-5
abundance: NA
CDR3nt: TGTGCCAGTAGTTCCCGATCTTCGTACCAAGAGACCCAGTACTTC
CDR3aa: CASSSRSSYQETQYF

d_gene: NA
v_gene: TRBV14
j_gene: TRBJ2-1
abundance: NA
CDR3nt: TGTGCCAGCAGCCAGCTGAATGAGCAGTTCTTC
CDR3aa: CASSQLNEQFF

d_gene: NA
v_gene: TRBV5-1
j_gene: TRBJ2-5
abundance: few
CDR3nt: TGCGCCAGCAGCGCTAACCAAGAGACCCAGTACTTC
CDR3aa: CASSANQETQYF

d_gene: NA
v_gene: TRBV13
j_gene: TRBJ2-6
abundance: few
CDR3nt: TGTGCCAGCAGCTTCCAAAGGGGAATAGGGGCCAACGTCCTGACTTTC
CDR3aa: CASSFQRGIGANVLTF

d_gene: NA
v_gene: TRBV10-3
j_gene: TRBJ1-1
abundance: NA
CDR3nt: TGTGCCATCAGCGGGTCAAACACTGAAGCTTTCTTT
CDR3aa: CAISGSNTEAFF

d_gene: TRBD1
v_gene: TRBV5-1
j_gene: TRBJ2-1
abundance: NA
CDR3nt: TGCCCCAGCAGCTACGATCCGGGACAGTACTACAATGAGCAGTTCTTC
CDR3aa: CPSSYDPGQYYNEQFF

d_gene: TRBD2
v_gene: TRBV7-2
j_gene: TRBJ2-1
abundance: NA
CDR3nt: TGTGCCAGCAGTTACCCCCGGGGGGGCCTCTGGAATGAGCAGTTCTTC
CDR3aa: CASSYPRGGLWNEQFF

d_gene: TRBD1
v_gene: TRBV7-2
j_gene: TRBJ2-2
abundance: NA
CDR3nt: TGTGCCAGCAGCTTAGGATTTGGGGACAGCGACACCGGGGAGCTGTTTTTT
CDR3aa: CASSLGFGDSDTGELFF

d_gene: NA
v_gene: TRBV7-2
j_gene: TRBJ2-7
abundance: few
CDR3nt: TGTGCCAGCAGCTACACTAGAGGAGGGTCCTACGAGCAGTACTTC
CDR3aa: CASSYTRGGSYEQYF

d_gene: TRBD2
v_gene: TRBV7-8
j_gene: TRBJ2-1
abundance: few
CDR3nt: TGTGCCAGCAGCATCGGGACTAGCGGGGGATACAATGAGCAGTTCTTC
CDR3aa: CASSIGTSGGYNEQFF

d_gene: NA
v_gene: TRBV12-3/TRBV12-4
j_gene: TRBJ1-4
abundance: few
CDR3nt: TGTGCCAGCAGCCGCGTTAGGGGAGCTAATGAAAAACTGTTTTTT
CDR3aa: CASSRVRGANEKLFF

d_gene: TRBD1
v_gene: TRBV29-1
j_gene: TRBJ2-5
abundance: few
CDR3nt: TGCAGCGTCGAGGGGACAGGGGCGGAGACCCAGTACTTC
CDR3aa: CSVEGTGAETQYF